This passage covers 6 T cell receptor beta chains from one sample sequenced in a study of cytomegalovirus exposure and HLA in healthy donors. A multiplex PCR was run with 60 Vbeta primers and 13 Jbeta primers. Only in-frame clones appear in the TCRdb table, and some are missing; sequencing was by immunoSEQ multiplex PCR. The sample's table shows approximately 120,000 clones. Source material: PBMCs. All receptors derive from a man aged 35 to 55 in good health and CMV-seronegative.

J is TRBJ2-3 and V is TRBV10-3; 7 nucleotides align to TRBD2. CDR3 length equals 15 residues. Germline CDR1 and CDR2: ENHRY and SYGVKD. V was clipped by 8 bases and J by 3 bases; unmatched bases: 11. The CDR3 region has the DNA TGTGCCATCTCGGGTCGTGGGGGGGGAACAGATACGCAGTATTTT. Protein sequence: CAISGRGGGTDTQYF.

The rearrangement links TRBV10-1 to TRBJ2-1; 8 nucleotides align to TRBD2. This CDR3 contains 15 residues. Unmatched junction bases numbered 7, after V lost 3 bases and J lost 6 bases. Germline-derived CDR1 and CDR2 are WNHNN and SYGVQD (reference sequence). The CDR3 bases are TGCGCCAGCAGTGACCCGGGACTAGGGGGCAATGAGCAGTTCTTC. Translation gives CASSDPGLGGNEQFF.

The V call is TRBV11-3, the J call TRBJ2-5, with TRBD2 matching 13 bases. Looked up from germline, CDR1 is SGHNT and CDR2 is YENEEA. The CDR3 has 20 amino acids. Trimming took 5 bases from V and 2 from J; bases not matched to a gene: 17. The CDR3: CASSVRHRGLAGDIQETQYF. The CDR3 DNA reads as TGTGCCAGCAGCGTTCGGCACCGCGGACTAGCGGGGGACATTCAAGAGACCCAGTACTTC.

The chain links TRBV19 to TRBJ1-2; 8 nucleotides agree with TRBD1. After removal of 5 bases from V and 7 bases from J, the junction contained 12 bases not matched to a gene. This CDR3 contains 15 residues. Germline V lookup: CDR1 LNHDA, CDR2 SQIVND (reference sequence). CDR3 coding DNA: TGTGCCAGTAGTCCGATACAGGGGGAAGTAAGTGGCTACACCTTC. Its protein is CASSPIQGEVSGYTF.

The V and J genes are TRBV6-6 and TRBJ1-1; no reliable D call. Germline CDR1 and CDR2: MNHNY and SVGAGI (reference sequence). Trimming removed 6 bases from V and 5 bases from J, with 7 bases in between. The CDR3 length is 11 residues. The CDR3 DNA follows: TGTGCCAGCAGGGAGGAGACTGAAGCTTTCTTT. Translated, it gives CASREETEAFF.

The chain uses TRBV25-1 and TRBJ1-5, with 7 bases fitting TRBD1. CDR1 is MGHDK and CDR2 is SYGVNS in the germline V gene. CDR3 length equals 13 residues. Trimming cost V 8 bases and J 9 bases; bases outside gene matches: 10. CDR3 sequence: CASAGGAGRPQHF. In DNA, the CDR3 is TGTGCCAGCGCAGGGGGAGCCGGACGGCCCCAGCATTTT. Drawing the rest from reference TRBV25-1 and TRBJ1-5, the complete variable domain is EADIYQTPRYLVIGTGKKITLECSQTMGHDKMYWYQQDPGMELHLIHYSYGVNSTEKGDLSSESTVSRIRTEHFPLTLESARPSHTSQYLCASAGGAGRPQHFGDGTRLSIL.